What follows are 2 T cell receptor beta chains derived from one specimen sequenced in a study of OX40 agonist ivuxolimab in advanced cancers. Method: immunoSEQ multiplex PCR; TCRdb's copy keeps in-frame clones and lacks some. This table has 80,000 to 100,000 clones, roughly 90% appearing once. The sequencing used CD4+ or CD8+ T cells sorted from blood, collected in a trial of the OX40 agonist ivuxolimab. Source of these receptors: an adult with an advanced solid tumor such as melanoma, head and neck, liver or kidney cancer.

The J gene is TRBJ2-5, the V gene TRBV5-6, with 7 nucleotides matching TRBD2. Germline CDR1 reads SGHDT; CDR2 reads YYEEEE. V lost 5 bases, J lost 5 bases, and 9 bases stayed unmatched. This CDR3 has 14 amino acids. The CDR3 reads CASSRGGAGETQYF. DNA of the CDR3: TGTGCCAGCAGTCGGGGAGGGGCGGGGGAGACCCAGTACTTC.

The chain has TRBV7-9 and TRBJ2-2; 12 bases match TRBD2. Germline trimming cut 6 bases from V and 5 bases from J; bases unmatched to any gene: 4. The CDR3 covers 15 residues. CDR1 SEHNR and CDR2 FQNEAQ come from the germline V gene (reference sequence). In DNA, the CDR3 is TGTGCCAGCAGGTCCGGGACTAGCGGGACCGGGGAGCTGTTTTTT. This gives the protein CASRSGTSGTGELFF.